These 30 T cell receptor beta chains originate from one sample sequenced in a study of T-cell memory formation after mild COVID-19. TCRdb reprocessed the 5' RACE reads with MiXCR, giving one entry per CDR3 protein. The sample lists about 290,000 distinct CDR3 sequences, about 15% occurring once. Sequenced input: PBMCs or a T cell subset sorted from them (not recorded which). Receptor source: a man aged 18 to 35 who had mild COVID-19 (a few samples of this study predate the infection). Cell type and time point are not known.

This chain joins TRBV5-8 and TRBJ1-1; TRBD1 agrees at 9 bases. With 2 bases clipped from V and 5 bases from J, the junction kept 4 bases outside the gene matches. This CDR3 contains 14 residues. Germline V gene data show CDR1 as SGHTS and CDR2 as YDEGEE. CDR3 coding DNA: TGTGCCAGCAGCTTTGGGACAGGGCGAACTGAAGCTTTCTTT. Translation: CASSFGTGRTEAFF. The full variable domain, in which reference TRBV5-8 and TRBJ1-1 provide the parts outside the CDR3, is EAGVTQSPTHLIKTRGQQATLRCSPISGHTSVYWYQQALGLGLQFLLWYDEGEERNRGNFPPRFSGRQFPNYSSELNVNALELEDSALYLCASSFGTGRTEAFFGQGTRLTVV.

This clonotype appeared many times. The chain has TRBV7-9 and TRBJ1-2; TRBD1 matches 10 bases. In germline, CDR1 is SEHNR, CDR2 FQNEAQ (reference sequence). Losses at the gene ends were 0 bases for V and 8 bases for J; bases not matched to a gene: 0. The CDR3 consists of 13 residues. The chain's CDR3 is CASSLATGGGYTF. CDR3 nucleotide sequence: TGTGCCAGCAGCTTAGCGACAGGGGGCGGCTACACCTTC.

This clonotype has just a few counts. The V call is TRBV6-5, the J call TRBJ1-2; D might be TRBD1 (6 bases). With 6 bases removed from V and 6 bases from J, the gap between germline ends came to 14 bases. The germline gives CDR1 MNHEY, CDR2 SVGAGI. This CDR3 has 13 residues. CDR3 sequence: CASRVVGGHGYTF. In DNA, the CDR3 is TGTGCCAGCAGAGTCGTGGGGGGCCATGGCTACACCTTC.

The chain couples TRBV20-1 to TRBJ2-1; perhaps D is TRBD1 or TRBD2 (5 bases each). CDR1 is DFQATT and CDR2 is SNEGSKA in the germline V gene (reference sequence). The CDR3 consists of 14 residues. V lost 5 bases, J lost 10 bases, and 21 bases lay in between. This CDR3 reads CSAGRDPAWMEQFF. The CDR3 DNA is TGCAGTGCTGGACGGGACCCCGCTTGGATGGAGCAGTTCTTC.

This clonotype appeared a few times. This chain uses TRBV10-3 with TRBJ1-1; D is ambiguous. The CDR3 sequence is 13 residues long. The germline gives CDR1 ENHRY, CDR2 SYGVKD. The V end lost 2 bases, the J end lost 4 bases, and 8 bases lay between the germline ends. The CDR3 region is CAISEGEATEAFF. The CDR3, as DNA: TGTGCCATCAGTGAGGGGGAAGCCACTGAAGCTTTCTTT.

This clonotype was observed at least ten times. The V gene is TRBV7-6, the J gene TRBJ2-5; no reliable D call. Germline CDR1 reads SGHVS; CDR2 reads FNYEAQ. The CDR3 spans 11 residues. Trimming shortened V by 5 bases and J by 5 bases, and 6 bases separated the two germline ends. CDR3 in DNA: TGTGCCAGCAGCCAGATGGAGACCCAGTACTTC. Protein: CASSQMETQYF.

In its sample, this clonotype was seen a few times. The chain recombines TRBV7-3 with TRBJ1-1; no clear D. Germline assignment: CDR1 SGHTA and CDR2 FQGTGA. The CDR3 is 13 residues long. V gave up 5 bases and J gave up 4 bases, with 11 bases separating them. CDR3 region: CASSVLGGTEAFF. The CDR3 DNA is TGTGCCAGCAGCGTGCTGGGCGGCACTGAAGCTTTCTTT.

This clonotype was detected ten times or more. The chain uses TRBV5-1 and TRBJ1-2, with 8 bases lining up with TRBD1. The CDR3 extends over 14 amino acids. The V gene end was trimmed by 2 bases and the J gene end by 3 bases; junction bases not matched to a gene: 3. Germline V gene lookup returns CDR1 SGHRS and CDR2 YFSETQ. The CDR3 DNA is TGCGCCAGCAGCTTTCCGGGACAGGACTATGGCTACACCTTC. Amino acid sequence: CASSFPGQDYGYTF.

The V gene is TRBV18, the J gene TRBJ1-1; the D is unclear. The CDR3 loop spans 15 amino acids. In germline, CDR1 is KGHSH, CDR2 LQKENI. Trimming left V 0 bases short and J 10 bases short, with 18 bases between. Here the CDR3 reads CASSPPHGGLLLAFF. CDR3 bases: TGTGCCAGCTCACCACCGCATGGCGGGCTACTGCTAGCTTTCTTT.

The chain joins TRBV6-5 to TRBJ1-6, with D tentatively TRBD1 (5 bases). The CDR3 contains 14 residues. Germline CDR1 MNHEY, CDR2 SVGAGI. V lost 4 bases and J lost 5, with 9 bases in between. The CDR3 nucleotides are TGTGCCAGCAGTTCAGGGCGCGATAATTCACCCCTCCACTTT. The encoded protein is CASSSGRDNSPLHF.

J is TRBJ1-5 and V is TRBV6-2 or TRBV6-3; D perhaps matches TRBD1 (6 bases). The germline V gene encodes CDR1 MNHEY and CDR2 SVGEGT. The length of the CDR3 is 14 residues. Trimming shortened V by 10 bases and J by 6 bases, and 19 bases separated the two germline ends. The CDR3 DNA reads TGTGCCACTGTGGAAGGGGGTGCGGGTCAGCCCCAGCATTTT. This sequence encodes CATVEGGAGQPQHF.

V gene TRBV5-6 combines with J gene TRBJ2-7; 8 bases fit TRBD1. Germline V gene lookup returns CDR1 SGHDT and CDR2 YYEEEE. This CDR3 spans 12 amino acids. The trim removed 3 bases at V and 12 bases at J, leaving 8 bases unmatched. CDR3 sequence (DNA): TGTGCCAGCAGCTCAACAGGGGGTGTGCCGTACTTC. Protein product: CASSSTGGVPYF.

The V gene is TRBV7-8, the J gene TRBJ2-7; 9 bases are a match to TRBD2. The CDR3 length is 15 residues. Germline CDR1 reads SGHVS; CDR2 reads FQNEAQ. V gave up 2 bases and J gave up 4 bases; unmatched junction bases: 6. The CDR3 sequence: CASSLKGLAWYEQYF. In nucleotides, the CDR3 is TGTGCCAGCAGCTTAAAGGGACTAGCATGGTACGAGCAGTACTTC. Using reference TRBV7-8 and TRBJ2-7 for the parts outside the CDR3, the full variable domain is GAGVSQSPRYKVAKRGQDVALRCDPISGHVSLFWYQQALGQGPEFLTYFQNEAQLDKSGLPSDRFFAERPEGSVSTLKIQRTQQEDSAVYLCASSLKGLAWYEQYFGPGTRLTVT.

The CDR3: CASSLGSGQGANEQFF. The CDR3 bases are TGTGCCAGCAGCTTAGGTTCCGGACAGGGGGCAAATGAGCAGTTCTTC. The chain is built from TRBV11-3 and TRBJ2-1, with TRBD1 matching 11 bases. The CDR3 covers 16 residues. Germline V lookup: CDR1 SGHNT, CDR2 YENEEA. Trimming cost V 1 base and J 7 bases; bases outside gene matches: 6.

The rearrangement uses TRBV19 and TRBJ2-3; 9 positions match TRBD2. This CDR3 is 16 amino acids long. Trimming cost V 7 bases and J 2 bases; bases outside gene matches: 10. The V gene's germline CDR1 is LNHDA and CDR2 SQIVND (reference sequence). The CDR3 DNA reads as TGTGCCAGTACCCGTAGCGGGGGTTCAGACACAGATACGCAGTATTTT. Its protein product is CASTRSGGSDTDTQYF.

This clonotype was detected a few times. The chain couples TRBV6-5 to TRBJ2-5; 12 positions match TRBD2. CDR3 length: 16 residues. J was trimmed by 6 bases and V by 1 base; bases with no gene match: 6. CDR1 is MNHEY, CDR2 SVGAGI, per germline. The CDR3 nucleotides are TGTGCCAGCAGTTACTTTTCTAGCGGGGGGGTAAAGACCCAGTACTTC. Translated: CASSYFSSGGVKTQYF.

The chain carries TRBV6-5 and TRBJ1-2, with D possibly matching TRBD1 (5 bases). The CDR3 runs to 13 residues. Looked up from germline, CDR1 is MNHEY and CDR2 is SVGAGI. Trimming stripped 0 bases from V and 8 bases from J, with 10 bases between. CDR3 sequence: CASSYSAGQGYTF. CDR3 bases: TGTGCCAGCAGTTACTCGGCAGGACAAGGCTACACCTTC.

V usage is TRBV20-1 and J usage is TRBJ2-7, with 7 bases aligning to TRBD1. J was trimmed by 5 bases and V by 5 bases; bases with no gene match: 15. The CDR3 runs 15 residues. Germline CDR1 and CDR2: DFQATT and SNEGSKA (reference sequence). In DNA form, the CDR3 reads TGCAGTGCTTGGGACAGTACAGCAACCTTTGACGAGCAGTACTTC. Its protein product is CSAWDSTATFDEQYF.

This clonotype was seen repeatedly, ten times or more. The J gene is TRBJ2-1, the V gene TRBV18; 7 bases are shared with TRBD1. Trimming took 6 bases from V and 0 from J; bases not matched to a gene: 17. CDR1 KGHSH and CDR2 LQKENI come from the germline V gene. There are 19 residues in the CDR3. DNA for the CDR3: TGTGCCAGCTCGCAAACCGGGACAGCGCTCTCCGACTCCTACAATGAGCAGTTCTTC. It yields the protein CASSQTGTALSDSYNEQFF.

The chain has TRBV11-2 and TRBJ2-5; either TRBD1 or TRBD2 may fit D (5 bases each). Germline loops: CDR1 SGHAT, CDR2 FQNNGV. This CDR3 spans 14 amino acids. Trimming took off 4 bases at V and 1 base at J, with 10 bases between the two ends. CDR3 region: CASSSWGTQETQYF. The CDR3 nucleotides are TGTGCCAGCAGCTCCTGGGGGACCCAAGAGACCCAGTACTTC.

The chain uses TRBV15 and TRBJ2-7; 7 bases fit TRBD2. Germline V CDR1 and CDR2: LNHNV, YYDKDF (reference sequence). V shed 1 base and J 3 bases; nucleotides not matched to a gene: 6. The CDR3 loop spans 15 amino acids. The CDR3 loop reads CATSRGFREGYEQYF. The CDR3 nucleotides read TGTGCCACCAGCAGAGGCTTCAGGGAGGGCTACGAGCAGTACTTC.

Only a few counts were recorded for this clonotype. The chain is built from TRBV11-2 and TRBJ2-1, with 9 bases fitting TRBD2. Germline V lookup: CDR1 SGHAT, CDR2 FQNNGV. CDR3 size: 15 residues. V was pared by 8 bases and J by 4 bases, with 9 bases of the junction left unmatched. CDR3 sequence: CASHLSGGLYNEQFF. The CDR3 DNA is TGTGCCAGCCACCTTAGCGGGGGATTATACAATGAGCAGTTCTTC.

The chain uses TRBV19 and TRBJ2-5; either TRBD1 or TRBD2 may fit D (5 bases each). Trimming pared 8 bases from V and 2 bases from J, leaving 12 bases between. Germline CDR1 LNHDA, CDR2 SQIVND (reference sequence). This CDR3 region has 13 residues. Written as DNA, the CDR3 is TGTGCCAGTTCCGGGACGGATCAAGAGACCCAGTACTTC. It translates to CASSGTDQETQYF. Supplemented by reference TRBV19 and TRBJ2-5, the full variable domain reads DGGITQSPKYLFRKEGQNVTLSCEQNLNHDAMYWYRQDPGQGLRLIYYSQIVNDFQKGDIAEGYSVSREKKESFPLTVTSAQKNPTAFYLCASSGTDQETQYFGPGTRLLVL.

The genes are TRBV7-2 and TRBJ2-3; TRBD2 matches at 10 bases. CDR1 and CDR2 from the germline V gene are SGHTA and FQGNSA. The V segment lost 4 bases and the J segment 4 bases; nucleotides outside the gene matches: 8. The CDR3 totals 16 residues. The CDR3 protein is CASSWSGGALADTQYF. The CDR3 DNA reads TGTGCCAGCAGCTGGAGCGGGGGGGCCCTTGCAGATACGCAGTATTTT.

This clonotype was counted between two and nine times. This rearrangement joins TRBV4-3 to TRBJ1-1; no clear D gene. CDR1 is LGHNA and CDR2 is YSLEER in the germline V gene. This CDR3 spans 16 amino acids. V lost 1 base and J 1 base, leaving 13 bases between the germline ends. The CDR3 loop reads CASSQARGVPNTEAFF. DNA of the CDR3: TGCGCCAGCAGCCAAGCACGTGGGGTCCCGAACACTGAAGCTTTCTTT.

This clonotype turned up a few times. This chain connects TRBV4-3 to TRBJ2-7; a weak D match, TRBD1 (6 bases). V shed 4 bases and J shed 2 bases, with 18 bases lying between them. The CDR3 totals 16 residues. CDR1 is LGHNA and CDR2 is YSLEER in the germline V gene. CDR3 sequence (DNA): TGCGCCAGCAGCCCCCGGGACAAAGACCTAACCTACGAGCAGTACGTC. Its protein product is CASSPRDKDLTYEQYV.

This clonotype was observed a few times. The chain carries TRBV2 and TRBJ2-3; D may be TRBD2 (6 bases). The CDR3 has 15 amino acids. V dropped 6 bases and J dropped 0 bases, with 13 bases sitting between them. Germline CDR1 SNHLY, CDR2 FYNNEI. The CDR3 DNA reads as TGTGCCAGCAGGGACCTAGCGATAAGCACAGATACGCAGTATTTT. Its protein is CASRDLAISTDTQYF.

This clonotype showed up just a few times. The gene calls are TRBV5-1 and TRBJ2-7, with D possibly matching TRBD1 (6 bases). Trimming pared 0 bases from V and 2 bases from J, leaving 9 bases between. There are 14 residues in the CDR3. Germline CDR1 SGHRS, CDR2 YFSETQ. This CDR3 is CASSLGDTTYEQYF. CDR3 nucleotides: TGCGCCAGCAGCTTGGGGGACACTACCTACGAGCAGTACTTC.

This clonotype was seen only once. Here the CDR3 DNA reads TGTGCCAGCACCCGTTCCGCTCAAGCTTTCTTT. Translation gives CASTRSAQAFF. The chain employs TRBV28 and TRBJ1-1, with D unresolved. Germline V CDR1 and CDR2: MDHEN, SYDVKM. Trimming pared 7 bases from V and 9 bases from J, leaving 12 bases between. This CDR3 region has 11 residues.

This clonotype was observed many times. This CDR3 is CASSLRQSTNEKLFF. In DNA form, the CDR3 reads TGTGCCAGCAGCCTTCGACAGTCAACTAATGAAAAACTGTTTTTT. The V and J genes are TRBV7-2 and TRBJ1-4; D perhaps matches TRBD1 (5 bases). Per the germline V gene, CDR1 is SGHTA and CDR2 is FQGNSA. Trimming stripped 5 bases from V and 0 bases from J, with 10 bases between. This CDR3 contains 15 residues.